These 4 T cell receptor beta chains were all obtained from the same sample, sequenced in a study of metastatic and nonmetastatic thyroid tumors. TCRdb ran MiXCR on the PCR reads. The sample shows about 24,000 clones, about an eighth of them seen only once. Before thyroid surgery, none of the patients had received any treatment. The specimen was blood. The source of these receptors is a female donor with papillary thyroid cancer or a benign thyroid nodule (not recorded which). Some clones in this sample may be carry-over from other donors' samples.

In its sample, this clone was seen many times. J is TRBJ2-7 and V is TRBV7-9; perhaps TRBD2 as D (5 bases). V lost 3 bases and J 1 base, leaving 13 bases between the germline ends. Germline CDR1 is SEHNR and CDR2 is FQNEAQ (reference sequence). The CDR3 runs to 15 residues. The CDR3 nucleotides read TGTGCCAGCAGCTTGAAGCCGTCGGGGTCCTACGAGCAGTACTTC. This codes for CASSLKPSGSYEQYF. Supplemented by reference TRBV7-9 and TRBJ2-7, the full variable domain reads DTGVSQNPRHKITKRGQNVTFRCDPISEHNRLYWYRQTLGQGPEFLTYFQNEAQLEKSRLLSDRFSAERPKGSFSTLEIQRTEQGDSAMYLCASSLKPSGSYEQYFGPGTRLTVT.

The chain carries TRBV5-1 and TRBJ1-1, with 8 nucleotides matching TRBD1. Germline CDR1 SGHRS, CDR2 YFSETQ. CDR3 length: 15 residues. The ends lost 4 bases at V and 1 base at J; junction bases unmatched: 6. CDR3 DNA sequence: TGCGCCAGCAGCCCGCGACAGGGGAGGAACACTGAAGCTTTCTTT. Protein sequence: CASSPRQGRNTEAFF. The full variable domain, completed using reference TRBV5-1 and TRBJ1-1, is KAGVTQTPRYLIKTRGQQVTLSCSPISGHRSVSWYQQTPGQGLQFLFEYFSETQRNKGNFPGRFSGRQFSNSRSEMNVSTLELGDSALYLCASSPRQGRNTEAFFGQGTRLTVV.

This clone qualifies as medium-sized. The chain combines TRBV30 with TRBJ2-1, with D uncertain. The ends were cut back, 3 bases at V and 0 bases at J, with 12 bases in the middle. The CDR3 has 15 residues. Germline CDR1 reads GTSNPN; CDR2 reads SVGIG (reference sequence). The CDR3 region has the DNA TGTGCCTGGAGGCGGTCGTCTAACTCCTACAATGAGCAGTTCTTC. Encoded protein: CAWRRSSNSYNEQFF.

The chain joins TRBV19 to TRBJ1-2; D call uncertain. V was pared by 7 bases and J by 2 bases, with 8 bases between. The CDR3 contains 12 residues. CDR1 and CDR2 from the germline V gene are LNHDA and SQIVND (reference sequence). The CDR3 sequence is CASNAANYGYTF. The CDR3, as DNA: TGTGCCAGTAACGCGGCAAACTATGGCTACACCTTC.